A selection of T cell receptor beta chains follows, all from one sample in a study of post-analysis software for immune sequencing data. Using its own MiXCR run on the PCR reads, TCRdb lists one record per CDR3 protein. Of over 700,000 distinct CDR3 sequences in the sample, 30% were seen once. The source material was blood. These receptors originate from a girl between 5 and 17 years old with multiple sclerosis. The CDR3 runs from the conserved cysteine through the conserved F or W. D genes are given only for firm matches. Clone size is stated in some rows and not others, as once, few, many or a class when expanded.

J: TRBJ2-3; V: TRBV20-1; D: NA; size: NA; CDR3: CSARDLYTDTQYF; DNA: TGCAGTGCTAGAGATCTTTACACAGATACGCAGTATTTT
J: TRBJ2-7; V: TRBV6-1; D: TRBD1; size: few; CDR3: CASILVSGGSYEQYF; DNA: TGTGCCAGCATCCTTGTGTCAGGGGGCTCCTACGAGCAGTACTTC
J: TRBJ2-7; V: TRBV6-5; D: NA; size: few; CDR3: CASSNSLGTYEQYF; DNA: TGTGCCAGCAGTAACTCTCTGGGCACCTACGAGCAGTACTTC
J: TRBJ2-7; V: TRBV29-1; D: NA; size: few; CDR3: CSDSHEQYF; DNA: TGCAGCGATAGCCACGAGCAGTACTTC
J: TRBJ2-6; V: TRBV28; D: NA; size: few; CDR3: CASSGIGFFTGEAGGANVLTF; DNA: TGTGCCAGCAGTGGTATAGGATTCTTCACAGGGGAGGCTGGAGGGGCCAACGTCCTGACTTTC
J: TRBJ1-1; V: TRBV12-3/TRBV12-4; D: TRBD1; size: NA; CDR3: CASSTPGQGNTEAFF; DNA: TGTGCCAGCAGTACACCGGGACAGGGCAACACTGAAGCTTTCTTT
J: TRBJ2-7; V: TRBV7-9; D: NA; size: many; CDR3: CASSLVHYEQYF; DNA: TGTGCCAGCAGCTTAGTCCACTACGAGCAGTACTTC
J: TRBJ2-5; V: TRBV10-3; D: TRBD2; size: few; CDR3: CAISEASGGQETQYF; DNA: TGTGCCATCAGTGAGGCTAGCGGGGGACAAGAGACCCAGTACTTC
J: TRBJ2-1; V: TRBV13; D: NA; size: NA; CDR3: CASSPDPSVGVPEQFF; DNA: TGTGCCAGCAGCCCGGACCCCTCCGTGGGGGTACCTGAGCAGTTCTTC
J: TRBJ1-6; V: TRBV11-2; D: TRBD1; size: NA; CDR3: CASSPDGTGGNSPLHF; DNA: TGTGCCAGCAGCCCCGACGGGACAGGGGGCAATTCACCCCTCCACTTT
J: TRBJ2-1; V: TRBV5-1; D: TRBD2; size: few; CDR3: CASSSISGGAGEQFF; DNA: TGCGCCAGCAGCTCGATTAGCGGGGGGGCCGGTGAGCAGTTCTTC
J: TRBJ2-7; V: TRBV20-1; D: NA; size: few; CDR3: CSAPREDLLYEQYF; DNA: TGCAGTGCCCCGAGAGAGGACCTTCTTTACGAGCAGTACTTC
J: TRBJ2-1; V: TRBV4-2; D: TRBD1; size: NA; CDR3: CASSQDRRQGVRRLFF; DNA: TGTGCCAGCAGCCAAGATCGGAGACAGGGTGTTCGGCGCCTGTTCTTC
J: TRBJ2-3; V: TRBV6-6; D: TRBD1; size: NA; CDR3: CASTVTGARTDTQYF; DNA: TGTGCCAGCACCGTTACAGGGGCTCGCACAGATACGCAGTATTTT
J: TRBJ2-3; V: TRBV20-1; D: TRBD2; size: NA; CDR3: CSAARGASGSADTQYF; DNA: TGCAGTGCTGCGAGGGGGGCGAGCGGGAGTGCCGATACGCAGTATTTT
J: TRBJ2-1; V: TRBV4-1; D: TRBD1; size: few; CDR3: CASSYQGAGNEQFF; DNA: TGCGCCAGCAGCTACCAGGGGGCAGGGAATGAGCAGTTCTTC
J: TRBJ2-3; V: TRBV29-1; D: NA; size: many; CDR3: CSVGRRTAGDTQYF; DNA: TGCAGCGTGGGCAGAAGGACAGCTGGAGATACGCAGTATTTT
J: TRBJ2-7; V: TRBV20-1; D: NA; size: many; CDR3: CSARDRRRVSYEQYF; DNA: TGCAGTGCTAGAGATCGGCGAAGGGTCTCCTACGAGCAGTACTTC
J: TRBJ1-2; V: TRBV7-6; D: NA; size: NA; CDR3: CASSLGIGLGTMPYGYTF; DNA: TGTGCCAGCAGCTTAGGAATAGGATTAGGAACGATGCCTTATGGCTACACCTTC
J: TRBJ1-1; V: TRBV10-3; D: TRBD1; size: many; CDR3: CAIKEQGIGAEAFF; DNA: TGTGCCATCAAGGAACAGGGGATTGGAGCTGAAGCTTTCTTT
J: TRBJ2-7; V: TRBV7-2; D: TRBD2; size: many; CDR3: CASSRLTSGRSYEQYF; DNA: TGTGCCAGCAGCCGGTTGACTAGCGGGAGATCCTACGAGCAGTACTTC
J: TRBJ2-1; V: TRBV7-9; D: NA; size: NA; CDR3: CASSSPPGQSYNEQFF; DNA: TGTGCCAGCAGCTCCCCTCCGGGTCAATCCTACAATGAGCAGTTCTTC
J: TRBJ2-3; V: TRBV5-6; D: NA; size: NA; CDR3: CASSRGQPTDTQYF; DNA: TGTGCCAGCAGCCGAGGACAGCCCACAGATACGCAGTATTTT
J: TRBJ2-3; V: TRBV5-1; D: TRBD2; size: few; CDR3: CASSVPGWTSGDSWADTQYF; DNA: TGCGCCAGCAGCGTGCCAGGCTGGACTAGCGGGGACTCCTGGGCAGATACGCAGTATTTT
J: TRBJ1-2; V: TRBV6-2/TRBV6-3; D: TRBD1; size: NA; CDR3: CASVAKGAYYGYTF; DNA: TGTGCCAGCGTGGCCAAGGGGGCCTACTATGGCTACACCTTC
J: TRBJ2-3; V: TRBV28; D: TRBD2; size: NA; CDR3: CASTAGGGDTQYF; DNA: TGTGCCAGCACGGCGGGAGGGGGAGATACGCAGTATTTT
J: TRBJ2-1; V: TRBV15; D: NA; size: NA; CDR3: CATSRDVGEQFF; DNA: TGTGCCACCAGCAGAGATGTGGGGGAGCAGTTCTTC
J: TRBJ2-1; V: TRBV3-1; D: TRBD2; size: NA; CDR3: CASSQSPSGGASSYNEQFF; DNA: TGTGCCAGCAGCCAATCTCCTAGCGGGGGGGCGAGCTCCTACAATGAGCAGTTCTTC
J: TRBJ2-7; V: TRBV6-1; D: NA; size: few; CDR3: CASSEGGTEDYEQYF; DNA: TGTGCCAGCAGTGAAGGGGGGACGGAGGACTACGAGCAGTACTTC
J: TRBJ2-1; V: TRBV20-1; D: NA; size: NA; CDR3: CSAIAPGVSINEQFF; DNA: TGCAGTGCCATCGCCCCGGGAGTTAGTATCAATGAGCAGTTCTTC
J: TRBJ2-1; V: TRBV3-1; D: NA; size: few; CDR3: CASSQGIRTWQFF; DNA: TGTGCCAGCAGCCAAGGGATCCGAACTTGGCAGTTCTTC
J: TRBJ2-5; V: TRBV7-2; D: NA; size: NA; CDR3: CASSLGWTPPETQYF; DNA: TGTGCCAGCAGCTTAGGCTGGACCCCTCCGGAGACCCAGTACTTC
J: TRBJ2-3; V: TRBV20-1; D: NA; size: few; CDR3: CSARFQGPQYF; DNA: TGCAGTGCTCGATTTCAGGGACCGCAGTATTTT
J: TRBJ2-1; V: TRBV6-5; D: NA; size: NA; CDR3: CASSYLPDSRIEQFF; DNA: TGTGCCAGCAGTTACTTGCCGGACAGCCGGATTGAGCAGTTCTTC
J: TRBJ2-1; V: TRBV12-3/TRBV12-4; D: TRBD1; size: NA; CDR3: CAGIPGQGSYNEQFF; DNA: TGTGCCGGCATTCCGGGACAGGGTTCCTACAATGAGCAGTTCTTC
J: TRBJ2-3; V: TRBV10-3; D: TRBD1; size: NA; CDR3: CAISGYRGLSTDTQYF; DNA: TGTGCCATCAGTGGGTACAGGGGGCTTAGCACAGATACGCAGTATTTT
J: TRBJ2-1; V: TRBV7-9; D: TRBD2; size: NA; CDR3: CASSYASGGAYYNEQFF; DNA: TGTGCCAGCAGTTATGCCAGCGGGGGGGCCTACTACAATGAGCAGTTCTTC
J: TRBJ2-7; V: TRBV9; D: NA; size: few; CDR3: CASSVVGGSNEQYF; DNA: TGTGCCAGCAGCGTAGTCGGGGGATCCAACGAGCAGTACTTC
J: TRBJ1-2; V: TRBV6-5; D: NA; size: NA; CDR3: CASSYSSGDYGYTF; DNA: TGTGCCAGCAGTTACTCGTCCGGGGACTATGGCTACACCTTC